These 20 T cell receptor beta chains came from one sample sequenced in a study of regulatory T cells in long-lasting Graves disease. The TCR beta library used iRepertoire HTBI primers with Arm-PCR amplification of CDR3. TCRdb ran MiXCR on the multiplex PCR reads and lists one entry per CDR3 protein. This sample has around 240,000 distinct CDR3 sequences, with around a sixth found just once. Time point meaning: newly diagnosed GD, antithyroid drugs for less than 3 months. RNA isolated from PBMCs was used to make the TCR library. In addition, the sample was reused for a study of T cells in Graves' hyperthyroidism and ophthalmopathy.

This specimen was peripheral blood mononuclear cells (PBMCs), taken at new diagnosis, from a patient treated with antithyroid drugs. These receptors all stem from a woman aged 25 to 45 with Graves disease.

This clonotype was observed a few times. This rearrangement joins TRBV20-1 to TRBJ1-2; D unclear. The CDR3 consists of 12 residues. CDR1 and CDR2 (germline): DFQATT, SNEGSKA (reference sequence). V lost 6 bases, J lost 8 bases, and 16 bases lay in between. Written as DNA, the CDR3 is TGCAGTGCCGCAGGACTTAACGGGGGCTACACCTTC. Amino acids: CSAAGLNGGYTF.

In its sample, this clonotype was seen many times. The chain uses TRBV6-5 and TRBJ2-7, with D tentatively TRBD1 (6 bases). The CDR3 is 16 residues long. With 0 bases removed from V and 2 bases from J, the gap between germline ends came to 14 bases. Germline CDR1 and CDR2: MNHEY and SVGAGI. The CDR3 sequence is CASSYSRAQGTYEQYF. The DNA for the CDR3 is TGTGCCAGCAGTTACTCGAGGGCGCAGGGGACCTACGAGCAGTACTTC.

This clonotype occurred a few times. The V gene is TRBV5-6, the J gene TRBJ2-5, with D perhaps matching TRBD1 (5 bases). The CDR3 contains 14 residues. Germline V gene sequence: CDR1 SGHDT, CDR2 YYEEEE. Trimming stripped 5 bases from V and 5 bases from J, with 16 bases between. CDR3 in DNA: TGTGCCAGCAGTAGGACACCAACGGAGGAGACCCAGTACTTC. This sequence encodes CASSRTPTEETQYF.

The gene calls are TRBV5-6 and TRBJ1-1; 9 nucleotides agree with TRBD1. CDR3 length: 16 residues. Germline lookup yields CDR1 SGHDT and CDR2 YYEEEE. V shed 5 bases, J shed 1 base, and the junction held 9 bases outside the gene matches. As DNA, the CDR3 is TGTGCCAGCAGTTATACCGGGACAGGGTCGAACACTGAAGCTTTCTTT. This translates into CASSYTGTGSNTEAFF.

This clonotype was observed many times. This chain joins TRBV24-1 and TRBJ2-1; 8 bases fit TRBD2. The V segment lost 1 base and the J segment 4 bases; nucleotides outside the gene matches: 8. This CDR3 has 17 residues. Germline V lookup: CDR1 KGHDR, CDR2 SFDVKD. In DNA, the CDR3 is TGTGCCACCAGTGATTTTGGAAGCGGGGGATTATACAATGAGCAGTTCTTC. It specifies CATSDFGSGGLYNEQFF.

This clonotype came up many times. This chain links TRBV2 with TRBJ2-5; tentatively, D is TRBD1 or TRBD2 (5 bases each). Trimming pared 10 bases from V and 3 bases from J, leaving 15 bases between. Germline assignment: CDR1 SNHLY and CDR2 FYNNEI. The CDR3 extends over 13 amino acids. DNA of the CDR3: TGTGCCAACGACCGGGACCAAGAAGAGACCCAGTACTTC. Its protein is CANDRDQEETQYF.

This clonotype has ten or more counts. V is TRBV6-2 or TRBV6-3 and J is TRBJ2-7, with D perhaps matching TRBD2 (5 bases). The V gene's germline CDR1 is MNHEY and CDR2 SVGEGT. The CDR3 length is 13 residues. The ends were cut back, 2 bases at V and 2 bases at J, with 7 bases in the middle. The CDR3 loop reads CASSYSGTYEQYF. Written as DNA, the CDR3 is TGTGCCAGCAGTTACAGCGGAACCTACGAGCAGTACTTC.

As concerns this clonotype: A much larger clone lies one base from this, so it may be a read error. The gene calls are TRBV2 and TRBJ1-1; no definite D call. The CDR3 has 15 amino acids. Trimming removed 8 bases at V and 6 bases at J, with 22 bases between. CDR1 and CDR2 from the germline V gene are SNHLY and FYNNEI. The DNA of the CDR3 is TGTGCCAGCCTCTTCGCGGGTGCCTGGGGTGCTGAAGCTTTCTTT. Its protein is CASLFAGAWGAEAFF.

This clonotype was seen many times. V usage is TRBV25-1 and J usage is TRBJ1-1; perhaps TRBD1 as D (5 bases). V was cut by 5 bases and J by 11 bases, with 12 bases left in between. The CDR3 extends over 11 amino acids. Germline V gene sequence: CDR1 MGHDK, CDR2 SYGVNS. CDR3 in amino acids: CASSQGGTAFF. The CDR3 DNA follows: TGTGCCAGCAGTCAGGGCGGGACGGCTTTCTTT.

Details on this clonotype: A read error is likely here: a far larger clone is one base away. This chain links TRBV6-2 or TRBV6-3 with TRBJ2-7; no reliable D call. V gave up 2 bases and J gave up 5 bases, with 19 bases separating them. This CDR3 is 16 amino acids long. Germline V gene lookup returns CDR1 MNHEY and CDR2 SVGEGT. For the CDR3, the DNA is TGTGCCAGCAGTTACAAGGGTCTGCCGGGTATCCACGAGCAGTACTTC. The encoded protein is CASSYKGLPGIHEQYF.

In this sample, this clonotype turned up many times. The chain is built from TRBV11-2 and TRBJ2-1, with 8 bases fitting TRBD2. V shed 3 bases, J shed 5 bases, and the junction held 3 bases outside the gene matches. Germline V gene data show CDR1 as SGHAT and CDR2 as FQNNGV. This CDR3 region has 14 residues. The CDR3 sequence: CASSFSGGDNEQFF. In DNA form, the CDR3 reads TGTGCCAGCAGCTTCAGCGGGGGAGACAATGAGCAGTTCTTC.

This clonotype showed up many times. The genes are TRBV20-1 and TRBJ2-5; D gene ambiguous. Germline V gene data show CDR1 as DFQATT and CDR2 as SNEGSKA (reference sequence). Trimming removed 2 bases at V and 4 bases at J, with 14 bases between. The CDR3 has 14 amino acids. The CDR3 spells CSARLGPWGETQYF. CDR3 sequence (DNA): TGCAGTGCTAGACTTGGGCCGTGGGGAGAGACCCAGTACTTC.

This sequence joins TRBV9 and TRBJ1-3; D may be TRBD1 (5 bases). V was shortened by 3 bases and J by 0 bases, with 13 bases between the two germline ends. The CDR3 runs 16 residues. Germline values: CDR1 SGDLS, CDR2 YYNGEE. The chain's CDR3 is CASSGGGWNSGNTIYF. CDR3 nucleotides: TGTGCCAGCAGCGGGGGGGGGTGGAACTCTGGAAACACCATATATTTT.

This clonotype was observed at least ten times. CDR3 in amino acids: CASSVVTGTTEAFF. In nucleotides, the CDR3 is TGTGCCAGCAGCGTAGTGACCGGGACGACTGAAGCTTTCTTT. V and J are TRBV9 and TRBJ1-1, with D tentatively TRBD1 (5 bases). Trimming stripped 0 bases from V and 5 bases from J, with 11 bases between. Germline values: CDR1 SGDLS, CDR2 YYNGEE. The length of the CDR3 is 14 residues.

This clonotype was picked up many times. The CDR3 loop is CASSAETGVNSPLHF. In nucleotides, the CDR3 is TGTGCCAGCAGCGCGGAGACAGGGGTAAATTCACCCCTCCACTTT. The chain is built from TRBV9 and TRBJ1-6; 8 bases are shared with TRBD1. The CDR3 is 15 amino acids. The J segment lost 7 bases and the V segment lost 3 bases, leaving 6 bases of the junction unmatched. Germline assignment: CDR1 SGDLS and CDR2 YYNGEE.

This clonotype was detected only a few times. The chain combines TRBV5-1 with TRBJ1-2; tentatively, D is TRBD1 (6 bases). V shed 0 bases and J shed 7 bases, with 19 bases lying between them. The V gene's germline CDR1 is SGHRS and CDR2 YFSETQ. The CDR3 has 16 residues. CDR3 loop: CASSLGGRGRASGYTF. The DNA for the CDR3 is TGCGCCAGCAGCTTGGGGGGTCGGGGGCGAGCGTCTGGCTACACCTTC.

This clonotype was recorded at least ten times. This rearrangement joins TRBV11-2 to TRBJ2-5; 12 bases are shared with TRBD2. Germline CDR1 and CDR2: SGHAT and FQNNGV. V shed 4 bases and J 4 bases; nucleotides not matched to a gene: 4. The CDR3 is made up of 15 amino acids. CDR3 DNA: TGTGCCAGCAGCTCCCCGACTAGCGGGGGAGAGACCCAGTACTTC. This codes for CASSSPTSGGETQYF.

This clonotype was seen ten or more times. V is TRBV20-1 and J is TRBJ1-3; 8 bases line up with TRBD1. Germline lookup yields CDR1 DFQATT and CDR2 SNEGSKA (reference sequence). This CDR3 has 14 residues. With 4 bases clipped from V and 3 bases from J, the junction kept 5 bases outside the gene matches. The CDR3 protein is CSAKQGASGNTIYF. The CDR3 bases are TGCAGTGCTAAGCAGGGGGCGAGTGGAAACACCATATATTTT.

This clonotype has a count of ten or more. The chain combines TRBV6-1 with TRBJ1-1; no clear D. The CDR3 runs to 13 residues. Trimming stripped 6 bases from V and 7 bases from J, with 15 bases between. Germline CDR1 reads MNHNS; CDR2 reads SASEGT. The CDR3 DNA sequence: TGTGCCAGCAGCTTCGATGGAGGCAATGAAGCTTTCTTT. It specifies CASSFDGGNEAFF.

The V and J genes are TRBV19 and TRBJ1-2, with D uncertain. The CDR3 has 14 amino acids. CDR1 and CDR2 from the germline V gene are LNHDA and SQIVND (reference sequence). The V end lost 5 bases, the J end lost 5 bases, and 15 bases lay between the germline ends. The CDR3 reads CASSEVWAPYGYTF. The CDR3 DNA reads TGTGCCAGTAGTGAGGTTTGGGCTCCTTATGGCTACACCTTC.